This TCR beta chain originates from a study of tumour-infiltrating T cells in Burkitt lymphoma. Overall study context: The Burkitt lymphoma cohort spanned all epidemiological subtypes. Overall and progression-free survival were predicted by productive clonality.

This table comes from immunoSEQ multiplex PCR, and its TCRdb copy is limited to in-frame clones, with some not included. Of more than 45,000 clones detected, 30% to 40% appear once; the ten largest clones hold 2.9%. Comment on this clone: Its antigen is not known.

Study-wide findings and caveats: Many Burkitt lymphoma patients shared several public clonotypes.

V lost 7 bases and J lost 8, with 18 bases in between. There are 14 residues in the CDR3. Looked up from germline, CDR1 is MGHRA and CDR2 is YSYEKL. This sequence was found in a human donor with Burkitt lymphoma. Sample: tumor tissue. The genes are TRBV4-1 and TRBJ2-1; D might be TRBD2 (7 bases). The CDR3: CASTLLRGADEQFF. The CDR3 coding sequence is TGCGCCAGCACCCTCCTTCGGGGGGCAGATGAGCAGTTCTTC.